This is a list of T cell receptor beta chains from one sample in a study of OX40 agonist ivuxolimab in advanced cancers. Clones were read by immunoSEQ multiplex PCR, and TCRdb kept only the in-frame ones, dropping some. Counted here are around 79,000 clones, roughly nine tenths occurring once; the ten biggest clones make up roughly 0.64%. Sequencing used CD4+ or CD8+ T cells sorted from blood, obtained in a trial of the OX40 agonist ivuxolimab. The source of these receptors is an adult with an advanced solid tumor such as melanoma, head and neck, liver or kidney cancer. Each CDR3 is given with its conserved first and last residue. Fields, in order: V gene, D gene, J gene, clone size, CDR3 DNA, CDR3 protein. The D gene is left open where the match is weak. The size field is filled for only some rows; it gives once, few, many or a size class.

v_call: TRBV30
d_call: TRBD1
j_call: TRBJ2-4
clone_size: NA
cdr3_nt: TGTGCCTGGGGGGGACAGGGTTACGCCAAAAACATTCAGTACTTC
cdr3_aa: CAWGGQGYAKNIQYF

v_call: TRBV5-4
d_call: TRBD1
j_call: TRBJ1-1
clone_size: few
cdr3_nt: TGTGCCAGCAGCATGGAAGGGGGCCTGAACACTGAAGCTTTCTTT
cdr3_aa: CASSMEGGLNTEAFF

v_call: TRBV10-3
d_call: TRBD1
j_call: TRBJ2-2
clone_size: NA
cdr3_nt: TGTGCCACGACGGGACAGGGTAACACCGGGGAGCTGTTTTTT
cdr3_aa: CATTGQGNTGELFF

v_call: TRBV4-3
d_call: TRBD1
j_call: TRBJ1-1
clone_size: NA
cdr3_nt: TGCGCCAGCAGCCAAGGGGACAGGGCTAACACTGAAGCTTTCTTT
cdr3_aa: CASSQGDRANTEAFF

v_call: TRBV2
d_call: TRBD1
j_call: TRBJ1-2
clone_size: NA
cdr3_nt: TGTGCCAGCAGACCTCGGACAGGGGAGAGAATCTACACCTTC
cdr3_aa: CASRPRTGERIYTF

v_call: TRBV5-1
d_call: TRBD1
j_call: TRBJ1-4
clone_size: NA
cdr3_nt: TGCGCCAGCAGCCAGCCGGGACAGGAGAATGAAAAACTGTTTTTT
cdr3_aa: CASSQPGQENEKLFF

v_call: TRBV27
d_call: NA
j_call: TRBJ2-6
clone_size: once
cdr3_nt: TGTGCCAGCAGTTTCGTGGGGAGCTACTCTGGGGCCAACGTCCTGACTTTC
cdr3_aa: CASSFVGSYSGANVLTF

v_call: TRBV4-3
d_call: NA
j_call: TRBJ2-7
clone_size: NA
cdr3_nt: TGCGCCAGCAGCCAGGGAAGGAACAGACCTTCCTACGAGCAGTACTTC
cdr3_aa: CASSQGRNRPSYEQYF

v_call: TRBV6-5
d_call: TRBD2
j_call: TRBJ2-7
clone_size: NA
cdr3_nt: TGTGCCAGCAGTTCTGGACTAGCGGGAACGAACGAGCAGTACTTC
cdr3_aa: CASSSGLAGTNEQYF

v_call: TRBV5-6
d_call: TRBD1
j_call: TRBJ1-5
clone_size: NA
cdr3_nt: TGTGCCAGCAGTTCCGGACAGGTCAATCAGCCCCAGCATTTT
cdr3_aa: CASSSGQVNQPQHF

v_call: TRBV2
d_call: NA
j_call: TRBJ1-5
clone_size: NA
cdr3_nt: TGTGCCAGCAGTAGGACCGAAGCTGGTCAGCCCCAGCATTTT
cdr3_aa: CASSRTEAGQPQHF

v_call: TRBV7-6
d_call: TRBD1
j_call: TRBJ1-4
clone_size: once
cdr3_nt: TGTGCCAGCAGCTTAGGGGGACAGCCTAATGAAAAACTGTTTTTT
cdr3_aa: CASSLGGQPNEKLFF

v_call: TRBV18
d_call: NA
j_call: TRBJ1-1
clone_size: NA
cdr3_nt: TGTGCCAGCTCACCACGTGTTGGGGAGAACACTGAAGCTTTCTTT
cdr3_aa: CASSPRVGENTEAFF

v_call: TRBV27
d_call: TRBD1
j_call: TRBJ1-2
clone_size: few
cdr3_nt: TGTGCCAGCAGTCACTCGACAGGGGAATTCGGAGGCTACACCTTC
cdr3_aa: CASSHSTGEFGGYTF

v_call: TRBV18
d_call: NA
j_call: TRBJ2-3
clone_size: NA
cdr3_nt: TGTGCCAGCTCTCCGACAGGAAGCACAGATACGCAGTATTTT
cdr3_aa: CASSPTGSTDTQYF

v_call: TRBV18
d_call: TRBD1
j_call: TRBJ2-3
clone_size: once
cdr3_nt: TGTGCCAGCTCACACCGACAGGGGGGCACAGATACGCAGTATTTT
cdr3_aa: CASSHRQGGTDTQYF

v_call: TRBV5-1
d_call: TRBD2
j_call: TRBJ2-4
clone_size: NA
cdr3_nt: TGCGCCAGCAGCTGGGGGACTAGCCAAAACATTCAGTACTTC
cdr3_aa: CASSWGTSQNIQYF

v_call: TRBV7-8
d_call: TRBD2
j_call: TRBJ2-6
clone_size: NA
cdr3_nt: TGTGCCAGCAGCTTAGACGCTAGCGGACGTGCTGGGGCCAACGTCCTGACTTTC
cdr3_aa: CASSLDASGRAGANVLTF

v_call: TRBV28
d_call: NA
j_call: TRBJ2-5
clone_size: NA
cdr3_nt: TGTGCCAGCAGTTTATCTAGTTCGAGGGTGGGGAGGCAAGAGACCCAGTACTTC
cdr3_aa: CASSLSSSRVGRQETQYF

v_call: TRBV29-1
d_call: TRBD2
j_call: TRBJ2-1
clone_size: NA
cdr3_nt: TGCAGCGTTGGCCGGGGGGGGGCGAGCTCCTACAATGAGCAGTTCTTC
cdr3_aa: CSVGRGGASSYNEQFF

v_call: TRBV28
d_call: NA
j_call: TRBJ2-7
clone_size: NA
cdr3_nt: TGTGCCAGCAGTTTTAAGGGTGTTTACGAGCAGTACTTC
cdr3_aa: CASSFKGVYEQYF

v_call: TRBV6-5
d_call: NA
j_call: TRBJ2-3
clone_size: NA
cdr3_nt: TGTGCCAGCAGTTACATCGGGGGCCGGGATACGCAGTATTTT
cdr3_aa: CASSYIGGRDTQYF

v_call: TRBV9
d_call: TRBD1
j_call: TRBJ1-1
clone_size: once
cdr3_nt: TGTGCCAGCAGCGATGACAGGGGTACGGGGGGCACTGAAGCTTTCTTT
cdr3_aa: CASSDDRGTGGTEAFF

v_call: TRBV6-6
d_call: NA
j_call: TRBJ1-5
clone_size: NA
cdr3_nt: TGTGCCAGCAGTCCCCTGCGCCGGCCCCAGCATTTT
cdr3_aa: CASSPLRRPQHF

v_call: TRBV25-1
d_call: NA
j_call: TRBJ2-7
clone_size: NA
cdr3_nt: TGTGCCAGCAGTGAGACTTCCCGGTACGAGCAGTACTTC
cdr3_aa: CASSETSRYEQYF

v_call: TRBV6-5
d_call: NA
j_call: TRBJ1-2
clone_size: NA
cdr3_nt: TGTGCCAGCAGTTCGGACCGACTCTCAAGGTACACCTTC
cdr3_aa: CASSSDRLSRYTF

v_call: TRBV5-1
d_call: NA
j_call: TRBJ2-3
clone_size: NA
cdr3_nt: TGCGCCAGCAGCAGCAGCCGCGGTGATACGCAGTATTTT
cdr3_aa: CASSSSRGDTQYF

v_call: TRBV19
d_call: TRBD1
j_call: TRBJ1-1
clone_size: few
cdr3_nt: TGTGCCAGTAGTACCCGGACAGGTGCCATGAACACTGAAGCTTTCTTT
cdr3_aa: CASSTRTGAMNTEAFF

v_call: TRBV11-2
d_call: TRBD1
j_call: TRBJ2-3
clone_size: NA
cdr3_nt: TGTGCCAGCAGCTCCCGGGACAGGACAGATACGCAGTATTTT
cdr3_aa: CASSSRDRTDTQYF

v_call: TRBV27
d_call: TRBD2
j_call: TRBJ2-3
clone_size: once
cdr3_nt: TGTGCCAGCAGTTTGGGGCTAGCGGGAGTGGATACGCAGTATTTT
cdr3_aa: CASSLGLAGVDTQYF

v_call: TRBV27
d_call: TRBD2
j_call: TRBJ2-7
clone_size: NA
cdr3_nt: TGTGCCAGCAGTTTAGGGACTAGCGGGATCTACGAGCAGTACTTC
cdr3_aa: CASSLGTSGIYEQYF

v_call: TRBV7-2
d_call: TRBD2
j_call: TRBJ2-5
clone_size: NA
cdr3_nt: TGTGCCAGCAGCTTAGCCCCTGGGACTAGCGGGGGGACGTACCAAGAGACCCAGTACTTC
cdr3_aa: CASSLAPGTSGGTYQETQYF

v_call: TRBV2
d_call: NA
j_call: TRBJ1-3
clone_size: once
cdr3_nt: TGTGCCAGCCGAGGCTCTGGAAACACCATATATTTT
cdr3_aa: CASRGSGNTIYF

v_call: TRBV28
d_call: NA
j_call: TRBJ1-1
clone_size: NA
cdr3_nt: TGTGCCAGCAGTCCCTCCCATGTCACTGAAGCTTTCTTT
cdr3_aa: CASSPSHVTEAFF

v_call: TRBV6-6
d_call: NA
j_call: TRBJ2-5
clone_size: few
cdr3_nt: TGTGCCAGCAGCACTGTACGGGAGACCCAGTACTTC
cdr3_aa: CASSTVRETQYF

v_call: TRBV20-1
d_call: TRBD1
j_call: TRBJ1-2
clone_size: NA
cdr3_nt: TGCAGCGCAACCGCAGGGGGTGGCTACACCTTC
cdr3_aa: CSATAGGGYTF

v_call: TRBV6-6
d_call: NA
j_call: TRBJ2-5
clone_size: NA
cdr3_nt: TGTGCCAGCAGGACCGGGGAGACCCAGTACTTC
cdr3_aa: CASRTGETQYF

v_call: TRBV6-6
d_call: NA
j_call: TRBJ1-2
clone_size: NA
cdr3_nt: TGTGCCAGCAGCCCCAGGGAGTCCCACTATGGCTACACCTTC
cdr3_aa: CASSPRESHYGYTF

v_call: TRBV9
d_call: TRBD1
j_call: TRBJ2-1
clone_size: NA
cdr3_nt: TGTGCCAGCAGCCCCAGAGGGACAGGGGGCTCGGATGAGCAGTTCTTC
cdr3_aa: CASSPRGTGGSDEQFF

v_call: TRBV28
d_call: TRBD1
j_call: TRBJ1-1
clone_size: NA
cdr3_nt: TGTGCCACCCGCAGGGGGGGGCTCGCTGAAGCTTTCTTT
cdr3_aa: CATRRGGLAEAFF

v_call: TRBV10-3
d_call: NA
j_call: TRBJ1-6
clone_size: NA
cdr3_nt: TGTGCCATCAGTGAGGCGGTGGTCTATTCACCCCTCCACTTT
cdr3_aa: CAISEAVVYSPLHF

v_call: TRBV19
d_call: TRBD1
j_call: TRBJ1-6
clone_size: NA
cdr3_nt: TGTGCCAGTAGTATAAAGGGACAGGGTAATTCACCCCTCCACTTT
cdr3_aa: CASSIKGQGNSPLHF

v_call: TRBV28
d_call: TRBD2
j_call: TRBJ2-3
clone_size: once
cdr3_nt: TGTGCCAGCAGTCAAGCGGGAGAAGGCCTCGAGGCGCAGTATTTT
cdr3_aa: CASSQAGEGLEAQYF

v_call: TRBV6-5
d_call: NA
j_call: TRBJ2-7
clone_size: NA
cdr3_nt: TGTGCCAGCACCCCTGCCGGGGCCTACGAGCAGTACTTC
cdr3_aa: CASTPAGAYEQYF

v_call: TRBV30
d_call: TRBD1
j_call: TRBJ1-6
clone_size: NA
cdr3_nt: TGTGCCTGGACAGGGACAGGATATAATTCACCCCTCCACTTT
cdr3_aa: CAWTGTGYNSPLHF

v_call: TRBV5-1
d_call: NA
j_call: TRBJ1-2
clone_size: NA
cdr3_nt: TGCGCCAGCAGCTTTGGGGGCGCCGGTCCTGGCTACACCTTC
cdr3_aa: CASSFGGAGPGYTF

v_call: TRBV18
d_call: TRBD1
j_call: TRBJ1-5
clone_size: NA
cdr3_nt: TGTGCCAGCTCCCTTACCGGACAGGGCTATCAGCCCCAGCATTTT
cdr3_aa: CASSLTGQGYQPQHF

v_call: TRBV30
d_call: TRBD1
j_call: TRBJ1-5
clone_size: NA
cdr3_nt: TGTGCCTTCGGACAGGGTCATAGCAATCAGCCCCAGCATTTT
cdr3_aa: CAFGQGHSNQPQHF

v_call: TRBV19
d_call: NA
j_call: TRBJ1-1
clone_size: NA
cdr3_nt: TGTGCCAGTAGTAGAGACAAGAACACTGAAGCTTTCTTT
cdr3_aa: CASSRDKNTEAFF

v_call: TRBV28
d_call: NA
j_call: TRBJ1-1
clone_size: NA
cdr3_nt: TGTGCCAGCAGTCCTAGGCTTGGGGGCACTGAAGCTTTCTTT
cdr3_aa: CASSPRLGGTEAFF

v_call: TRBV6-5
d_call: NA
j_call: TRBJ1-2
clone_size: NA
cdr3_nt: TGTGCCAGCAGTTACTTGGGCAGGGTTACTGGCTACACCTTC
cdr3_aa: CASSYLGRVTGYTF

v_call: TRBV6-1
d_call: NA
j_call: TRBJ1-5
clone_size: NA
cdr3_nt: TGTGCCAGCAGTGGACACACAAGTTTAGGGGTTCCTAGCAATCAGCCCCAGCATTTT
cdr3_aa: CASSGHTSLGVPSNQPQHF

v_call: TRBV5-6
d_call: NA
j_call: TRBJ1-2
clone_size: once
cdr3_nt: TGTGCCAGCAGCTTGGGACAGGAACCGAACTATGGCTACACCTTC
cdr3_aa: CASSLGQEPNYGYTF

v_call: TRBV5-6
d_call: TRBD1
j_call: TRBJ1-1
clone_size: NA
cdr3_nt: TGTGCCAGCAGCTGGGACAGGGGGACTGAAGCTTTCTTT
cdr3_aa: CASSWDRGTEAFF

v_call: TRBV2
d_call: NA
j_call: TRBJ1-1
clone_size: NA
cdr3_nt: TGTGCCAGCAGTGAAACGTCCTGGAACACTGAAGCTTTCTTT
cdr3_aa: CASSETSWNTEAFF

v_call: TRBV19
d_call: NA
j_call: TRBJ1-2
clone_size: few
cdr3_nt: TGTGCCACCTCGACCCGCGTCTATGGCTACACCTTC
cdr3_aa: CATSTRVYGYTF

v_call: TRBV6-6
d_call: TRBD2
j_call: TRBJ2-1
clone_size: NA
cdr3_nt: TGTGCAAGCGGGGGCCAGGGCTATGAGCAGTTCTTC
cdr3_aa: CASGGQGYEQFF

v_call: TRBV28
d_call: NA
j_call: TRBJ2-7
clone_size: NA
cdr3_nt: TGTGCCAGCAGATACGGACAGACCTACGAGCAGTACTTC
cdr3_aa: CASRYGQTYEQYF